This is a list of T cell receptor beta chains from one sample in a study of identifying expanded T cells in peripheral blood. Some clones are missing from TCRdb's copy, which holds only in-frame ones; the method was immunoSEQ multiplex PCR. The repertoire consists of roughly 84,000 clones, with approximately 90% occurring once and the leading ten covering approximately 7%. What was sequenced was blood. These receptors came from a person aged 18-70 years in good health. The CDR3 runs from the conserved cysteine through the conserved F or W. Fields, in order: J gene, V gene, D gene, CDR3 length, CDR3 protein. D genes are given only for firm matches.

TRBJ2-2	TRBV30	-	13	CAWSAPGAGELFF
TRBJ2-7	TRBV5-1	-	13	CASSLEDSHEQYF
TRBJ1-6	TRBV19	-	15	CASSISSDPYSPLHF
TRBJ1-2	TRBV5-4	TRBD1	14	CASSLGTGHYGYTF
TRBJ1-2	TRBV19	-	14	CASSTSGVKYGYTF
TRBJ1-2	TRBV10-2	TRBD1	16	CASSDLGTGINYGYTF
TRBJ1-2	TRBV30	-	15	CAWSVPSDTNYGYTF
TRBJ1-5	TRBV15	-	15	CATSRDPGLNQPQHF
TRBJ2-1	TRBV19	-	13	CASIRTDTNEQFF
TRBJ2-7	TRBV21-1	-	15	CASSKKGGNSYEQYF
TRBJ2-7	TRBV5-6	-	14	CASSLFRRAFEQYF
TRBJ1-2	TRBV20-1	-	11	CSVGNYYGYTF
TRBJ1-1	TRBV5-1	-	13	CASSLDRDTEAFF
TRBJ2-1	TRBV9	TRBD2	17	CASSTRGAGVGQNEQFF
TRBJ1-5	TRBV2	TRBD1	16	CASTREARQGDQPQHF
TRBJ2-5	TRBV7-3	-	14	CASSPGGGQETQYF
TRBJ1-1	TRBV19	-	15	CASSIEGHPNTEAFF
TRBJ2-1	TRBV2	TRBD2	13	CASRTRGGNEQFF
TRBJ1-2	TRBV14	-	14	CASSQALRGRGYTF
TRBJ2-7	TRBV7-9	TRBD1	15	CASSLGTGGSYEQYF
TRBJ1-2	TRBV5-1	-	15	CASSQNPRGNYGYTF
TRBJ1-2	TRBV5-1	-	13	CASSTGQNYGYTF
TRBJ2-5	TRBV5-1	-	16	CASSPAWGRGQETQYF
TRBJ2-5	TRBV18	TRBD1	15	CASSTGTGDIGTQYF
TRBJ1-5	TRBV2	-	13	CASRRTAYQPQHF
TRBJ2-7	TRBV5-1	TRBD2	14	CASSQLAGGYEQYF
TRBJ2-5	TRBV7-9	TRBD1	15	CASSSTGNPAETQYF
TRBJ1-2	TRBV7-2	-	15	CASCPQGLSNYGYTF
TRBJ2-2	TRBV9	-	16	CASSPRGTSNTGELFF
TRBJ1-6	TRBV7-9	-	14	CASSRDGSNSPLHF
TRBJ2-7	TRBV7-9	-	14	CASSLGTPAYEQYF
TRBJ2-3	TRBV18	-	16	CASSPYRLEKTDTQYF
TRBJ1-5	TRBV19	TRBD1	15	CASKTGGDSNQPQHF
TRBJ2-2	TRBV7-9	TRBD2	16	CASSLDGGINTGELFF
TRBJ1-1	TRBV18	-	15	CASSQGLIMNTEAFF
TRBJ2-5	TRBV27	TRBD2	15	CASSSMGLAKETQYF
TRBJ1-1	TRBV18	-	16	CASSARGGRENTEAFF
TRBJ1-1	TRBV28	-	14	CASSFGQLNTEAFF
TRBJ2-1	TRBV6-5	-	14	CASSSRGAYNEQFF
TRBJ2-7	TRBV27	TRBD2	17	CASSSVGGTTYSYEQYF
TRBJ1-1	TRBV4-2	-	12	CASSHENTEAFF
TRBJ1-1	TRBV18	-	15	CASSPPISSNTEAFF
TRBJ1-1	TRBV30	TRBD1	12	CAWSATGGEAFF
TRBJ2-1	TRBV6-4	-	17	CASSLMGGRSSYNEQFF
TRBJ1-2	TRBV19	-	14	CASSISVGSDGYTF
TRBJ2-5	TRBV11-3	TRBD2	14	CASSSTSQAKTQYF
TRBJ2-7	TRBV5-1	TRBD2	17	CASSARSPGLAVYEQYF
TRBJ2-7	TRBV7-2	TRBD2	16	CASSPSALAASYEQYF
TRBJ1-2	TRBV28	-	13	CASSLTGNYGYTF
TRBJ2-1	TRBV12-5	-	13	CASGLRDNTEQFF
TRBJ1-2	TRBV4-1	-	15	CASSPSLVTGYGYTF
TRBJ2-7	TRBV30	-	13	CAWSVLQANEQYF